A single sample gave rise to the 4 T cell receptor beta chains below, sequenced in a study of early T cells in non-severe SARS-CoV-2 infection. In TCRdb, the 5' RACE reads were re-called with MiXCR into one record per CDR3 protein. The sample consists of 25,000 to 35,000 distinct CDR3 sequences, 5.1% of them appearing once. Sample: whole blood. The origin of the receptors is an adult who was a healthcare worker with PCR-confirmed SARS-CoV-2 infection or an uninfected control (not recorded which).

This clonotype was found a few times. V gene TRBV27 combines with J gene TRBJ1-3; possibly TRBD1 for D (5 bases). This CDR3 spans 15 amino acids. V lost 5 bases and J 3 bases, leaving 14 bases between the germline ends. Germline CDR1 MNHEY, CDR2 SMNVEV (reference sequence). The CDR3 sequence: CASSSGTVGGNTIYF. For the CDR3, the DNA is TGTGCCAGCAGTAGCGGGACGGTCGGTGGAAACACCATATATTTT.

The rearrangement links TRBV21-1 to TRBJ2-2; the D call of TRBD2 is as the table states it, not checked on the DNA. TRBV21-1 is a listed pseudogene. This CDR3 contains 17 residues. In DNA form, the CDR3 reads TGTGCCAGCAGCAAAGGGACTAGCGGTACGAACACCGGGGAGCTGTTTTTT. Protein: CASSKGTSGTNTGELFF.

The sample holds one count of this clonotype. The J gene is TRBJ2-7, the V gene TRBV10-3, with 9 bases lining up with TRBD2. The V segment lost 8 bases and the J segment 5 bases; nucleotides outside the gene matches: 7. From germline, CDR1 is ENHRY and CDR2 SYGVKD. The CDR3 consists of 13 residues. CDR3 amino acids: CAICPSGTDEQYF. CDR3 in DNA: TGTGCCATCTGTCCTAGCGGGACTGACGAGCAGTACTTC.

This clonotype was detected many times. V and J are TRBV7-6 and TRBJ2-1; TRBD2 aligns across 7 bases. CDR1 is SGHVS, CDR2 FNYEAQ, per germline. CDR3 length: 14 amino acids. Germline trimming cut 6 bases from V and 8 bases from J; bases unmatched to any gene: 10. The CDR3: CASRGTTARDEQFF. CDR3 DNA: TGTGCCAGCAGGGGGACTACCGCTAGGGATGAGCAGTTCTTC. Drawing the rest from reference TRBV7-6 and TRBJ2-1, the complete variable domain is GAGVSQSPRYKVTKRGQDVALRCDPISGHVSLYWYRQALGQGPEFLTYFNYEAQQDKSGLPNDRFSAERPEGSISTLTIQRTEQRDSAMYRCASRGTTARDEQFFGPGTRLTVL.